The 30 T cell receptor beta chains given below trace back to one sample, sequenced in a study of tumor-infiltrating lymphocytes in primary liver carcinoma. Starting material for RNA and DNA co-extraction consisted of about 20-30 mg of unsorted bulk tissue. The investigators made TCR beta cDNA from 500 ng total RNA, using a constant-region primer. Libraries covering TCR beta were generated through three nested multiplex PCR rounds (using a slightly modified ARM-PCR). Forward primers for TRBV1-TRBV30 and a C-beta reverse primer served the first two PCR rounds, at about 9 cycles each. Each CDR3 protein is one row after TCRdb ran MiXCR on the multiplex PCR reads. This sample yields about 74,000 distinct CDR3 sequences, of which 55% to 75% are seen a single time; around 30% belongs to the top ten. Specimen: liver tumor tissue from sampling region 4. The sample's subset: tumor region T4, right-lateral pole. The receptors were sampled from a man aged 35 to 55 with primary liver carcinoma and hepatitis B virus infection.

About this clonotype: At one end the junction does not follow the germline gene, possibly because of a read error. This chain connects TRBV11-2 to TRBJ2-1, with D possibly being TRBD1 (5 bases). This CDR3 has 15 amino acids. Germline CDR1 is SGHAT and CDR2 is FQNNGV. The DNA of the CDR3 is TGTGCCACAGGGCAAGGCCAGCCATCCTACAGTGAGCAGTTCTTC. Translating gives CATGQGQPSYSEQFF.

As to this clonotype: An end of the junction does not agree with germline; a read error may underlie this. The genes are TRBV6-4 and TRBJ2-1; tentative D call: TRBD2 (6 bases). Per the germline V gene, CDR1 is MRHNA and CDR2 is SNTAGT. The CDR3 totals 13 residues. CDR3 residues: CVSGRGGENEQFF. CDR3 DNA sequence: TGTGTCAGCGGCCGAGGCGGGGAAAATGAGCAGTTCTTC.

About this clonotype: A junction end diverges from the germline sequence, so it may reflect a read error. The genes are TRBV11-2 and TRBJ2-1, with 8 bases aligning to TRBD2. The germline CDR1 and CDR2 sequences are SGHAT and FQNNGV. CDR3 size: 16 residues. The CDR3 reads CASCLDIGLAKCEHFF. DNA for the CDR3: TGTGCCAGCTGCTTGGATATCGGACTAGCCAAGTGTGAGCATTTCTTC.

To note about this clonotype: The junction departs from the called germline gene at one end, perhaps through a read error. The CDR3 nucleotides are TGTGCCAGCAGATCACGGGACGGCCCCAGCTCCTACAATGAACAGTTCTTC. Amino acids: CASRSRDGPSSYNEQFF. The genes are TRBV5-6 and TRBJ2-1; D possibly uses TRBD1 or TRBD2 (5 bases each). Germline V gene sequence: CDR1 SGHDT, CDR2 YYEEEE. This CDR3 comprises 17 residues. Filled out from reference TRBV5-6 and TRBJ2-1, the complete variable domain reads DAGVTQSPTHLIKTRGQQVTLRCSPKSGHDTVSWYQQALGQGPQFIFQYYEEEERQRGNFPDRFSGHQFPNYSSELNVNALLLGDSALYLCASRSRDGPSSYNEQFFGPGTRLTVL.

With respect to this clonotype: At one end, the junction sequence differs from germline, possibly due to a read error. CDR3 amino acids: CVSSYSGGQTDRQYF. For the CDR3, the DNA is TGTGTCAGCAGTTACTCTGGGGGGCAAACAGATAGGCAGTATTTT. The chain links TRBV6-5 to TRBJ2-3; D is tentatively TRBD1 or TRBD2 (6 bases each). The CDR3 consists of 15 residues. Germline V CDR1 and CDR2: MNHEY, SVGAGI.

Remarks on this clonotype: The junction and the germline gene differ at one end; a read error may be behind it. J is TRBJ1-2 and V is TRBV14, with a weak D call TRBD1 (5 bases). This CDR3 spans 15 amino acids. Germline V CDR1 and CDR2: SGHDN, FVKESK. In DNA form, the CDR3 reads TGTTCCAGCGGCCAAGGGGTCACCTCTAACTATGGCTACACCTTC. Translated, it gives CSSGQGVTSNYGYTF.

This clonotype was seen ten or more times. The chain joins TRBV4-2 to TRBJ2-3; maybe TRBD2 (5 bases). CDR3 length: 15 amino acids. From germline, CDR1 is LGHNA and CDR2 YNFKEQ. Deletions cut 0 bases from V and 0 bases from J, with 7 bases between. Here the CDR3 DNA reads TGTGCCAGCAGCCAAGATACGGGAAGCACAGATACGCAGTATTTT. Protein: CASSQDTGSTDTQYF.

The CDR3 DNA reads TGCGCCAGCAGGCAAGATGTAGCGGAGGAGCAGTACGTC. Translation: CASRQDVAEEQYV. The chain joins TRBV4-1 to TRBJ2-7, with a tentative D call TRBD2 (6 bases). Germline V gene data show CDR1 as MGHRA and CDR2 as YSYEKL. The CDR3 spans 13 residues.

In the case of this clonotype: This is likely a read error, given that the CDR3 carries no conserved phenylalanine or tryptophan at its end. The rearrangement joins TRBV10-1 to TRBJ1-1; 8 nucleotides agree with TRBD1. In germline, CDR1 is WNHNN, CDR2 SYGVQD (reference sequence). The CDR3 runs 12 residues. The CDR3 reads CTSSDGQGDAFI. CDR3 nucleotides: TGCACCAGCAGTGATGGACAGGGAGATGCTTTCATT.

With regard to this clonotype: One junction end does not reproduce the germline sequence, and a read error may be involved. The gene calls are TRBV13 and TRBJ2-4, with D uncertain. The CDR3 extends over 14 amino acids. The germline gives CDR1 PRHDT, CDR2 FYEKMQ (reference sequence). The CDR3 DNA is TGTGCCAGCAGCTTAGGGGGGTTGGGAAACATCCAGTACTTC. Translated, it gives CASSLGGLGNIQYF. Variable domain in full (rest from reference TRBV13 and TRBJ2-4): AAGVIQSPRHLIKEKRETATLKCYPIPRHDTVYWYQQGPGQDPQFLISFYEKMQSDKGSIPDRFSAQQFSDYHSELNMSSLELGDSALYFCASSLGGLGNIQYFGAGTRLSVL.

The rearrangement joins TRBV12-5 to TRBJ1-1, with D possibly TRBD1 on 5 matching bases. The CDR3 loop spans 12 amino acids. In germline, CDR1 is LGHNT, CDR2 FRNRAP. Trimming took 5 bases from V and 8 from J, leaving 12 bases between them. Here the CDR3 reads CASGPDGHEAFF. The CDR3 nucleotides read TGTGCTAGTGGTCCAGATGGACACGAAGCTTTCTTT.

This clonotype was seen a few times. This likely comes from a read error, as the CDR3 has no conserved phenylalanine or tryptophan at its end. V gene TRBV29-1 combines with J gene TRBJ2-7, with D tentatively TRBD2 (5 bases). This CDR3 is 12 amino acids long. The germline gives CDR1 SQVTM, CDR2 ANQGSEA. V dropped 0 bases and J dropped 7 bases, with 10 bases sitting between them. The DNA of the CDR3 is TGCAGCGTTGAAGATCTAGGGAGAGAGCAGTACCCC. It codes for CSVEDLGREQYP.

V and J are TRBV7-9 and TRBJ2-5; D ambiguous. This CDR3 spans 13 amino acids. CDR1 is SEHNR, CDR2 FQNEAQ, per germline (reference sequence). V lost 10 bases and J 2 bases, leaving 14 bases between the germline ends. CDR3 sequence reads: CANSLNLQETQYF. The CDR3 DNA reads as TGTGCCAATAGCTTAAATTTACAAGAGACCCAGTACTTC. Variable domain in full (rest from reference TRBV7-9 and TRBJ2-5): DTGVSQNPRHKITKRGQNVTFRCDPISEHNRLYWYRQTLGQGPEFLTYFQNEAQLEKSRLLSDRFSAERPKGSFSTLEIQRTEQGDSAMYLCANSLNLQETQYFGPGTRLLVL.

Comment on this clonotype: This CDR3 fails to terminate in the conserved phenylalanine or tryptophan, so it likely reflects a read error. The DNA is omitted, as the CDR3 cannot be located on it reliably, and the CDR3 follows TCRdb's listing. The chain is built from TRBV11-2 and TRBJ2-7. The CDR3 extends over 15 residues, inclusive of both ends. The germline gives CDR1 SGHAT, CDR2 FQNNGV. CDR3 loop: CASSSSWVGSYEHYI.

Concerning this clonotype: One end of the junction varies from germline; a read error may be responsible. The chain is built from TRBV6-6 and TRBJ2-1; D assignment may be TRBD1 or TRBD2 (5 bases each). This CDR3 has 14 residues. In germline, CDR1 is MNHNY, CDR2 SVGAGI (reference sequence). CDR3 sequence: CANSFSGPSNEQFF. DNA for the CDR3: TGTGCCAACAGTTTTTCGGGACCTAGCAATGAGCAATTCTTC.

The gene calls are TRBV4-2 and TRBJ2-7; 12 bases line up with TRBD1. The CDR3 length is 17 residues. Germline CDR1 LGHNA, CDR2 YNFKEQ. This CDR3 reads CASSQGLPGQGAGEQFV. The CDR3 DNA reads as TGTGCCAGCAGCCAAGGCCTACCGGGACAGGGGGCGGGGGAGCAGTTCGTC.

On this clonotype: It may be a read error: a sequence one base away is much more abundant. The chain has TRBV16 and TRBJ2-7, with 7 bases fitting TRBD2. J was trimmed by 7 bases and V by 5 bases; bases with no gene match: 8. There are 13 residues in the CDR3. Germline V gene data show CDR1 as KGHSY and CDR2 as FQNENV. CDR3 sequence reads: CASSCGASGEQYF. The CDR3 nucleotides read TGTGCCAGCAGCTGCGGGGCTAGCGGTGAGCAGTACTTC. The complete variable domain, with remaining parts taken from reference TRBV16 and TRBJ2-7, reads GEEVAQTPKHLVRGEGQKAKLYCAPIKGHSYVFWYQQVLKNEFKFLISFQNENVFDETGMPKERFSAKCLPNSPCSLEIQATKLEDSAVYFCASSCGASGEQYFGPGTRLTVT.

Notes on this clonotype: Sequence at one end of the junction differs from germline and may be a read error. The V call is TRBV10-3, the J call TRBJ2-2, with D perhaps matching TRBD1 or TRBD2 (7 bases each). The CDR3 totals 16 residues. Germline V gene data show CDR1 as ENHRY and CDR2 as SYGVKD. The CDR3 loop is CAISVSGTANTGELVF. CDR3 in DNA: TGTGCCATCAGTGTCAGCGGGACAGCTAACACCGGGGAGCTGGTTTTT.

With regard to this clonotype: The junction differs from germline at one of its ends, possibly a read error. This CDR3 reads CASNPETGANVLAF. The CDR3 DNA follows: TGTGCCAGCAACCCAGAAACTGGGGCCAACGTCCTGGCTTTC. This chain connects TRBV4-2 to TRBJ2-6; maybe TRBD1 (5 bases). CDR3 length: 14 residues. The germline V gene has CDR1 LGHNA and CDR2 YNFKEQ.

On this clonotype: At one end the junction does not follow the germline gene, possibly because of a read error. This chain uses TRBV11-2 with TRBJ2-1; 7 bases are shared with TRBD2. Germline values: CDR1 SGHAT, CDR2 FQNNGV. CDR3 length: 16 amino acids. The chain's CDR3 is CTSSLGWIGDYNGQFF. CDR3 in DNA: TGTACCAGCAGCTTAGGCTGGATTGGGGACTACAATGGGCAGTTCTTC. Together with reference TRBV11-2 and TRBJ2-1, the CDR3 gives the full variable domain: EAGVAQSPRYKIIEKRQSVAFWCNPISGHATLYWYQQILGQGPKLLIQFQNNGVVDDSQLPKDRFSAERLKGVDSTLKIQPAKLEDSAVYLCTSSLGWIGDYNGQFFGPGTRLTVL.

This clonotype was found a few times. The chain has TRBV28 and TRBJ2-7; 7 bases map to TRBD1. Germline V CDR1 and CDR2: MDHEN, SYDVKM. The CDR3 consists of 13 residues. The J segment lost 7 bases and the V segment lost 3 bases, leaving 6 bases of the junction unmatched. The CDR3 DNA follows: TGTGCCAGCAGTTTTCCTCACAGGGGTGAGCAGTACTTC. Residues: CASSFPHRGEQYF.

Notes on this clonotype: A much larger clone lies a single base off, so this may be a read error. The DNA of the CDR3 is TGTGCCAGCAGCCAAAGACAAGAGGGTGAAGCTTTCTTT. Translation: CASSQRQEGEAFF. V and J are TRBV7-9 and TRBJ1-1; no reliable D call. Between the trimmed V and J ends, which lost 5 bases and 7 bases, there was a span of 14 bases. The CDR3 covers 13 residues. Germline-derived CDR1 and CDR2 are SEHNR and FQNEAQ (reference sequence). The variable domain in full, completed from reference TRBV7-9 and TRBJ1-1, reads DTGVSQNPRHKITKRGQNVTFRCDPISEHNRLYWYRQTLGQGPEFLTYFQNEAQLEKSRLLSDRFSAERPKGSFSTLEIQRTEQGDSAMYLCASSQRQEGEAFFGQGTRLTVV.

Comment on this clonotype: Because the CDR3 is missing its conserved closing phenylalanine or tryptophan, this is likely a read error. The chain links TRBV6-5 to TRBJ2-2; D uncertain. Trimming shortened V by 9 bases and J by 4 bases, and 18 bases separated the two germline ends. This CDR3 contains 15 residues. Per germline, CDR1 MNHEY and CDR2 SVGAGI. The DNA of the CDR3 is TGTGCCAGTAGTGCCTCTCTAGAGGTCACCGGGGAGCTGTTTTAT. Amino acids: CASSASLEVTGELFY.

This clonotype is medium-sized by share. The chain joins TRBV11-3 to TRBJ2-3, with 9 nucleotides matching TRBD2. V lost 1 base to trimming and J lost 0 bases; unmatched junction nucleotides: 5. The CDR3 totals 17 residues. Germline CDR1 is SGHNT and CDR2 is YENEEA. CDR3 in amino acids: CASSLGVTSGSTDTQYF. CDR3 sequence (DNA): TGTGCCAGCAGCTTAGGGGTAACTAGCGGGAGCACAGATACGCAGTATTTT.

This clonotype was detected only once. One junction end disagrees with the germline gene, perhaps due to a read error. This chain links TRBV6-5 with TRBJ1-4, with D unresolved. This CDR3 has 15 residues. The germline V gene has CDR1 MNHEY and CDR2 SVGAGI. DNA for the CDR3: TGCGCCAGCAGTTGTGATGGCGGAGGGCGGGAAAAACTGTTTTTT. Translation: CASSCDGGGREKLFF.

This clonotype was recorded a few times. A single base separates this from a much larger clone, so it may be a read error. This chain links TRBV10-2 with TRBJ2-1; D ambiguous. The CDR3 length is 15 residues. CDR1 WSHSY and CDR2 SAAADI come from the germline V gene. V dropped 8 bases and J dropped 0 bases, with 14 bases sitting between them. Here the CDR3 reads CASAPPTFSYNEQFF. CDR3 nucleotide sequence: TGCGCCAGCGCGCCCCCCACATTCTCCTACAATGAGCAGTTCTTC.

This clonotype came up once. This may be a read error, as it is one base from a much larger clone. The gene calls are TRBV28 and TRBJ2-7, with 9 bases lining up with TRBD2. J lost 6 bases, V lost 10 bases, and 10 bases had no gene match. The CDR3 sequence is 13 residues long. Germline CDR1 MDHEN, CDR2 SYDVKM. This chain's CDR3 is CAIMREGYGEQYF. In nucleotides, the CDR3 is TGTGCCATCATGCGGGAGGGATACGGCGAGCAGTACTTC.

As DNA, the CDR3 is TGTGCCAGCAGTGTAGAGCAGAACTACGAGCAGTACTTC. Translation: CASSVEQNYEQYF. This rearrangement joins TRBV2 to TRBJ2-7; no clear D gene. The germline V gene encodes CDR1 SNHLY and CDR2 FYNNEI. V was cut by 4 bases and J by 3 bases, with 10 bases left in between. The CDR3 consists of 13 residues.

Concerning this clonotype: Being one base from a much bigger clone, this may be a read error. The chain links TRBV5-6 to TRBJ2-1; 7 bases match TRBD2. Germline trimming cut 2 bases from V and 0 bases from J; bases unmatched to any gene: 5. CDR1 SGHDT and CDR2 YYEEEE come from the germline V gene. The CDR3 runs 16 residues. CDR3 amino acids: CASSLERGTSYNEQFF. The CDR3 nucleotides read TGTGCCAGCAGCTTAGAGCGGGGTACCTCCTACAATGAGCAGTTCTTC.

The V gene is TRBV6-5, the J gene TRBJ2-7; a possible D gene is TRBD2 (6 bases). CDR3 length equals 14 residues. The V end was cut by 10 bases, the J end by 9 bases, with 25 bases between. Per the germline V gene, CDR1 is MNHEY and CDR2 is SVGAGI. The CDR3, as DNA: TGTGCCAACAGCCGGGAGCAGAGGGTGGTCGGGCAGTACTTC. This translates into CANSREQRVVGQYF.